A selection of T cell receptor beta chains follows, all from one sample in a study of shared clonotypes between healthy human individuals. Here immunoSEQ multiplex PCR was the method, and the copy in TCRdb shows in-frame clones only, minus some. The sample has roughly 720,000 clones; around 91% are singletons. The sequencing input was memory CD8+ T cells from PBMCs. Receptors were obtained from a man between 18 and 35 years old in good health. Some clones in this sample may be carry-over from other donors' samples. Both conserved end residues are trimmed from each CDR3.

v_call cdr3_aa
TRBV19 ASSTPWTALNTEAF
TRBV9 ASSDGPRIVDYGYT
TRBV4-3 ASSQGIGGYT
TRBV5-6 ASSLALNQPQH
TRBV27 ASRPWPQGTEAF
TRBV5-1 ASSLFSGGMDGYT
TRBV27 ASSRSGSLYEQF
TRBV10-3 AISEGSGVSNEQF
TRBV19 ASSHATGGAGTEAF
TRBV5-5 ASSTPRGNTGELF
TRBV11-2 ASSEHNEQF
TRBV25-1 ASRGQGYEQY
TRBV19 ASSLIWGSNEQY
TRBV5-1 ASKGTGKEKLF
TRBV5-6 ASSSGGAYEQY
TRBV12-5 ASGLWQVGGYT
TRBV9 ASSVDGLTSNNEQF
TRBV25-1 ASTGTSDSYEQY
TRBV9 ASSGSGRLNDEQF
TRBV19 ASSGLFNQPQH
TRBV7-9 ASSSRAGAAYEQY
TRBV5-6 ASSLGPETLEQY
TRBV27 ASSYQTVTRGEQY
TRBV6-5 ASSFPGQGARGAF
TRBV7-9 ASSPKAGRVETQY
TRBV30 AWRDLRNTEAF
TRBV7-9 ASSLGVNSGANVLT
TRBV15 ATSREEGNEQF
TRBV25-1 ASSERLNSPLH
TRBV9 ASSVMTGPNTEAF
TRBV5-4 ASSSPQAGLNEQF
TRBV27 ASSWTGNTGELF
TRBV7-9 ASSLLAGGNYEQY
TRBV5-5 ASSFGSSPAGTGELF
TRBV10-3 AISESTGGYYNEQF
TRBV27 ASSLRDSKYEQY
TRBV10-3 AINGQGIADEQY
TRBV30 AWSVNTNYGYT
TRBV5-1 ASQGQGWNTQY
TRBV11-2 ASTLLLGSGVSPYEQY
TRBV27 ASSTSPLYEQY
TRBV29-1 SVKDRIYTYEQY